This passage covers 22 T cell receptor beta chains from one sample sequenced in a study of read filtering for tumor transcriptome and immune sequencing. Molecular barcoded adaptors covering alpha/delta and beta/gamma chains were used on approximately 400 ng RNA. TCRdb passed the reads through MiXCR, listing each CDR3 protein once. Here the sample spans thousands of distinct CDR3 sequences, roughly 15% being singletons. Material: a population of CD138-negative cells sorted from bone marrow. These receptors all stem from a donor at least 40 years old with multiple myeloma.

About this clonotype itself: This clone may be a read error of a much larger clone one base away. Likely a read error: the CDR3 ends without its conserved phenylalanine or tryptophan. The V and J genes are TRBV6-1 and TRBJ2-1; D perhaps matches TRBD1 (5 bases). The CDR3 consists of 13 residues. With 5 bases removed from V and 12 bases from J, the gap between germline ends came to 17 bases. From germline, CDR1 is MNHNS and CDR2 SASEGT. CDR3 nucleotide sequence: TGTGCCAGCAGTTATAGTGGGGCCGATGGGCAGTTCCTC. Amino acid sequence: CASSYSGADGQFL.

In this sample, this clonotype turned up many times. The J gene is TRBJ1-1, the V gene TRBV18; D remains unclear. This CDR3 contains 17 residues. The germline V and J ends were trimmed by 2 bases and 0 bases, with 16 bases remaining between them. Germline V gene lookup returns CDR1 KGHSH and CDR2 LQKENI. CDR3 nucleotides: TGTGCCAGCTCACCATCAGAGCCCGGCATCATGAACACTGAAGCTTTCTTT. Its translation: CASSPSEPGIMNTEAFF. The variable domain in full, with the rest retrieved from reference TRBV18 and TRBJ1-1, is NAGVMQNPRHLVRRRGQEARLRCSPMKGHSHVYWYRQLPEEGLKFMVYLQKENIIDESGMPKERFSAEFPKEGPSILRIQQVVRGDSAAYFCASSPSEPGIMNTEAFFGQGTRLTVV.

This clonotype has a count of ten or more. The chain carries TRBV20-1 and TRBJ2-3, with D tentatively TRBD2 (6 bases). Germline CDR1 and CDR2: DFQATT and SNEGSKA (reference sequence). V gave up 0 bases and J gave up 5 bases, with 18 bases separating them. This CDR3 contains 16 residues. In nucleotides, the CDR3 is TGCAGTGCTAGAGATGCGGGACCCTCAGAGGGAGATACGCAGTATTTT. This codes for CSARDAGPSEGDTQYF.

This clonotype was recorded many times. The rearrangement uses TRBV4-2 and TRBJ2-6, with TRBD1 matching 10 bases. Trimming removed 6 bases from V and 4 bases from J; junction bases left unmatched: 12. There are 18 residues in the CDR3. Germline CDR1 is LGHNA and CDR2 is YNFKEQ. The CDR3 coding sequence is TGTGCCAGCAGTCCCCGGGACAGGGGAAGTCCCGGGGCCAACGTCCTGACTTTC. It yields the protein CASSPRDRGSPGANVLTF.

This clonotype is labeled medium-sized. The V call is TRBV20-1, the J call TRBJ2-1, with TRBD2 identical over 11 bases. This CDR3 region has 16 residues. V shed 6 bases, J shed 6 bases, and the junction held 13 bases outside the gene matches. The germline gives CDR1 DFQATT, CDR2 SNEGSKA (reference sequence). The CDR3 sequence is CSALDPSGGISNEQFF. The CDR3 coding sequence is TGCAGTGCGCTCGACCCTAGCGGGGGGATTTCCAATGAGCAGTTCTTC.

CDR3 nucleotides: TGCGCCAGCAGCTTGCGGGCTCGGCTGGCAGGGGATTACAATGAGCAGTTCTTC. Its protein product is CASSLRARLAGDYNEQFF. The chain recombines TRBV5-1 with TRBJ2-1; D is perhaps TRBD1 (6 bases). V lost 1 base to trimming and J lost 4 bases, with 21 bases between them. CDR1 is SGHRS, CDR2 YFSETQ, per germline. There are 18 residues in the CDR3.

This clonotype is termed medium-sized (0.01 to 0.1%). The rearrangement uses TRBV6-5 and TRBJ1-6; D may be TRBD1 (5 bases). Between the trimmed V and J ends, which lost 5 bases and 7 bases, there was a span of 9 bases. The CDR3 has 13 amino acids. The germline gives CDR1 MNHEY, CDR2 SVGAGI. The CDR3 loop is CASSGTGNSPLHF. The CDR3 bases are TGTGCCAGCAGTGGCACAGGCAATTCACCCCTCCACTTT.

This clonotype was counted ten times or more. The chain uses TRBV9 and TRBJ2-3; either TRBD1 or TRBD2 may supply D (5 bases each). V lost 2 bases, J lost 6 bases, and 16 bases lay in between. The CDR3 contains 15 residues. The germline CDR1 and CDR2 sequences are SGDLS and YYNGEE. The CDR3 DNA is TGTGCCAGCAGCGTGACAAGTGGGGGATCGGATACGCAGTATTTT. It codes for CASSVTSGGSDTQYF.

This clonotype is medium-sized within its sample. The chain recombines TRBV12-5 with TRBJ2-1; TRBD2 aligns across 11 bases. Germline V gene sequence: CDR1 LGHNT, CDR2 FRNRAP. This CDR3 is 18 amino acids long. After removal of 0 bases from V and 2 bases from J, the junction contained 6 bases not matched to a gene. The CDR3 loop is CASGLVKVSGGAYNEQFF. In nucleotides, the CDR3 is TGTGCTAGTGGTTTGGTAAAGGTTAGCGGGGGGGCCTACAATGAGCAGTTCTTC.

As regards this clonotype: A far larger clone is one base from this, pointing to a likely read error. The rearrangement links TRBV6-5 to TRBJ1-6; no firm D call. This CDR3 is built from 13 residues. Germline V gene sequence: CDR1 MNHEY, CDR2 SVGAGI. V shed 6 bases and J shed 7 bases, with 10 bases lying between them. The CDR3 protein is CASREDGNSPLHF. The CDR3 DNA reads TGTGCCAGCAGAGAGGACGGGAATTCACCCCTCCACTTT.

This clonotype has at least ten counts. The chain employs TRBV29-1 and TRBJ2-5; TRBD2 is a possible D gene (5 bases). Germline CDR1 SQVTM, CDR2 ANQGSEA. CDR3 size: 12 residues. V was trimmed by 2 bases and J by 5 bases, leaving 9 bases between them. The CDR3 DNA follows: TGCAGCGTTGAAAACCGGAGGGAGACCCAGTACTTC. Encoded protein: CSVENRRETQYF.

On this clonotype: A much larger clonotype is one base distant, so this may be a read error. The chain combines TRBV7-9 with TRBJ2-3; no clear D gene. The DNA end is more similar to TRBJ1-5, so the J call may be wrong. Germline values: CDR1 SEHNR, CDR2 FQNEAQ (reference sequence). The CDR3 contains 12 residues. CDR3 residues: CASSLGADTQHF. The CDR3 DNA sequence: TGTGCCAGCAGCTTAGGAGCAGATACGCAGCATTTT.

This clonotype showed up just once. The CDR3 ends on some other residue instead of the conserved phenylalanine or tryptophan, so this is likely a read error. The rearrangement uses TRBV28 and TRBJ1-6, with a tentative D call TRBD1 (5 bases). The length of the CDR3 is 14 residues. V was shortened by 4 bases and J by 4 bases, with 8 bases between the two germline ends. Germline assignment: CDR1 MDHEN and CDR2 SYDVKM. For the CDR3, the DNA is TGTGCCAGCAGTTGGGGACTGTATAATTCACCCCTCCACCTT. Amino acid sequence: CASSWGLYNSPLHL.

As regards this clonotype: One base separates it from a far larger clone, so it is likely a read error. The V gene is TRBV29-1, the J gene TRBJ1-6; tentatively, D is TRBD1 (5 bases). CDR1 SQVTM and CDR2 ANQGSEA come from the germline V gene. The CDR3 is 14 residues long. The CDR3 DNA reads as TGCAGCGTTCAAAGTAGACCACCTGGGACTGAAACTTTCTTT. It encodes CSVQSRPPGTETFF.

This clonotype was recorded many times. The genes are TRBV6-2 or TRBV6-3 and TRBJ2-2, with 8 bases lining up with TRBD2. Germline CDR1 MNHEY, CDR2 SVGEGT. The CDR3 loop spans 16 amino acids. The V segment lost 6 bases and the J segment 0 bases; nucleotides outside the gene matches: 6. CDR3 bases: TGTGCCAGCAGAGGGTTCGGGAGGGCGAACACCGGGGAGCTGTTTTTT. Its protein product is CASRGFGRANTGELFF.

As to this clonotype: Sequence at one end of the junction differs from germline and may be a read error. The J gene is TRBJ1-1, the V gene TRBV12-3 or TRBV12-4; no firm D call. The CDR3 length is 13 residues. CDR3: CAGSLAPSTEAFF. The CDR3 DNA follows: TGTGCCGGCAGTTTAGCTCCGAGCACTGAGGCTTTCTTT.

This clonotype occurred many times. This rearrangement joins TRBV29-1 to TRBJ1-5, with 9 bases that match TRBD1. V dropped 4 bases and J dropped 0; count of bases not matched to a gene: 10. CDR1 and CDR2 (germline): SQVTM, ANQGSEA. The CDR3 contains 17 residues. The CDR3 nucleotides are TGCAGCGTTGCTATCGGGACAGGGATCTATAGCAATCAGCCCCAGCATTTT. It yields the protein CSVAIGTGIYSNQPQHF.

With respect to this clonotype: A junction boundary mismatches the germline segment, possibly from a read error. This sequence joins TRBV24-1 and TRBJ2-1, with 8 bases aligning to TRBD1. The CDR3 loop spans 15 amino acids. Germline loops: CDR1 KGHDR, CDR2 SFDVKD. CDR3 region: CATGPGQAPYNEQLF. Here the CDR3 DNA reads TGTGCCACCGGCCCGGGACAGGCCCCATACAATGAGCAGCTCTTC.

This clonotype came up many times. A much larger clonotype is one base distant, so this may be a read error. This rearrangement joins TRBV29-1 to TRBJ2-1, with D hard to call. The CDR3 is 12 residues long. Looked up from germline, CDR1 is SQVTM and CDR2 is ANQGSEA. CDR3 nucleotides: TGCAGCCTAGGTGACACACGCAATGGGCAGTTCTTC. Protein sequence: CSLGDTRNGQFF.

This clonotype is labeled as large. This chain connects TRBV5-1 to TRBJ2-7; 7 bases match TRBD1. The length of the CDR3 is 16 residues. CDR1 is SGHRS, CDR2 YFSETQ, per germline. V trimming: 2 bases; J trimming: 6 bases; junction bases outside the gene matches: 14. CDR3 amino acids: CASSLGGRFLSGEQYF. For the CDR3, the DNA is TGCGCCAGCAGCTTAGGGGGCCGTTTCCTCTCCGGCGAGCAGTACTTC. Full variable domain (rest looked up from reference TRBV5-1 and TRBJ2-7): KAGVTQTPRYLIKTRGQQVTLSCSPISGHRSVSWYQQTPGQGLQFLFEYFSETQRNKGNFPGRFSGRQFSNSRSEMNVSTLELGDSALYLCASSLGGRFLSGEQYFGPGTRLTVT.

This clonotype has more than one count but fewer than ten. The V call is TRBV6-5, the J call TRBJ1-1; D is possibly TRBD1 (5 bases). The CDR3 loop spans 13 amino acids. Trimming took 2 bases from V and 3 from J, leaving 7 bases between them. Germline CDR1 is MNHEY and CDR2 is SVGAGI. The CDR3 sequence is CASSYGGDTEAFF. Written as DNA, the CDR3 is TGTGCCAGCAGTTACGGGGGTGACACTGAAGCTTTCTTT.

This clonotype was picked up many times. The chain employs TRBV7-9 and TRBJ2-5; 15 nucleotides align to TRBD2. The germline gives CDR1 SEHNR, CDR2 FQNEAQ (reference sequence). The CDR3 is made up of 15 amino acids. J gave up 6 bases and V 5 bases, and 4 bases lay outside the gene matches. DNA of the CDR3: TGTGCCAGCAGCCGGACTAGCGGGGGGGCCAAGACCCAGTACTTC. Its protein is CASSRTSGGAKTQYF.